The 22 T cell receptor beta chains below all came from one sample that was sequenced in a study of T cell clonality in common variable immunodeficiency. Sequencing was performed with immunoSEQ multiplex PCR; in TCRdb, only in-frame clones are kept and a portion is missing. The sample presents around 34,000 clones, none singletons. Sequenced sample: peripheral blood mononuclear cells. All receptors derive from a person aged 18 to 75 in good health.

This clone was seen at least ten times. The CDR3 region is CASSIRTGGNTDTQYF. The CDR3 bases that were read are TGTGCCAGTAGTATAAGGACAGGGGGCAACACAGATACG. The rearrangement uses TRBV19 and TRBJ2-3, with TRBD1 identical over 11 bases. Read sequence stops 3 residues before the CDR3 end, and the germline J gene provides the missing end. CDR3 length: 16 amino acids. The ends lost 2 bases at V and 2 bases at J; junction bases unmatched: 3. Germline CDR1 LNHDA, CDR2 SQIVND (reference sequence).

This clone was recorded many times. This CDR3 is CSARDPGGPIDTQYF. Incomplete CDR3 DNA: TGCAGTGCTAGAGATCCCGGAGGGCCTATTGATACG. The chain joins TRBV20-1 to TRBJ2-3; TRBD2 is a possible D gene (6 bases). The read gets to within 3 residues of the CDR3 end, and the germline J gene fills in the rest. CDR3 size: 15 residues. Trimming pared 0 bases from V and 6 bases from J, leaving 16 bases between. The germline V gene encodes CDR1 DFQATT and CDR2 SNEGSKA (reference sequence).

This clone has a count of ten or more. Sequencing ends 3 residues short of the CDR3 end; the germline J gene provides the rest. The chain links TRBV7-8 to TRBJ2-7; 10 nucleotides align to TRBD1. V was pared by 2 bases and J by 4 bases, with 5 bases of the junction left unmatched. This CDR3 is 15 amino acids long. Germline V gene lookup returns CDR1 SGHVS and CDR2 FQNEAQ. The CDR3 here is CASSLMTGGIYEQYF. Incomplete CDR3 DNA: TGTGCCAGCAGCTTAATGACAGGGGGCATTTACGAG.

This clone has at least ten counts. Read sequence stops 3 residues before the CDR3 end, and the germline J gene provides the missing end. This sequence joins TRBV5-1 and TRBJ1-5, with 10 bases matching TRBD1. The V gene's germline CDR1 is SGHRS and CDR2 YFSETQ. The CDR3 is 15 amino acids. V trimming: 4 bases; J trimming: 7 bases; junction bases outside the gene matches: 8. CDR3 DNA, as far as it was read: TGCGCCAGCAGCCTGGGGACAGGGGAGCACCAGCCC. It is translated as CASSLGTGEHQP. In full, the CDR3 is CASSLGTGEHQPQHF.

This clone was observed at least ten times. The DNA ends 3 residues before the CDR3 does, and the rest of the CDR3 is filled in from the germline J gene. V and J are TRBV28 and TRBJ1-5, with 11 nucleotides matching TRBD1. The CDR3 extends over 16 amino acids. The junction had 8 bases not matched to a gene; V was cut back by 4 bases and J by 6 bases. CDR1 is MDHEN and CDR2 is SYDVKM in the germline V gene. CDR3: CASSSAGQGARQPQHF. The CDR3 DNA, read in part, is TGTGCCAGCAGTTCCGCTGGACAGGGGGCTCGTCAGCCC.

This clone was recorded many times. The read halts 3 residues ahead of the CDR3 end, with the missing end drawn from the germline J gene. The chain uses TRBV20-1 and TRBJ2-1; 10 bases are a match to TRBD2. This CDR3 has 14 amino acids. Germline V gene lookup returns CDR1 DFQATT and CDR2 SNEGSKA (reference sequence). V dropped 4 bases and J dropped 6; count of bases not matched to a gene: 6. Incomplete CDR3 DNA: TGCAGTGCTAACCTAGCGGGAGCCATCAATGAG. Protein: CSANLAGAINE. The entire CDR3 protein reads CSANLAGAINEQFF.

Many counts were recorded for this clone. The read stops 3 residues short of the end of the CDR3; the missing end is completed from the germline J gene. The rearrangement joins TRBV5-1 to TRBJ1-3, with no clear D. The CDR3 extends over 16 amino acids. Trimming pared 4 bases from V and 0 bases from J, leaving 14 bases between. Germline lookup yields CDR1 SGHRS and CDR2 YFSETQ. This CDR3 reads CASSPRTDNSGNTIYF. CDR3 DNA (partial): TGCGCCAGCAGCCCTCGAACAGATAACTCTGGAAACACC. The entire variable domain, with the rest obtained from reference TRBV5-1 and TRBJ1-3, is as follows: KAGVTQTPRYLIKTRGQQVTLSCSPISGHRSVSWYQQTPGQGLQFLFEYFSETQRNKGNFPGRFSGRQFSNSRSEMNVSTLELGDSALYLCASSPRTDNSGNTIYFGEGSWLTVV.

This clone was picked up many times. The part of the CDR3 DNA that was read is TGTGCCAGCAGCTTGACTAGCGGGAGGGCCGGCAATGAG. It encodes CASSLTSGRAGNE. The full CDR3 protein is CASSLTSGRAGNEQFF. This chain uses TRBV5-4 with TRBJ2-1; TRBD2 agrees at 13 bases. The read gets to within 3 residues of the CDR3 end, and the germline J gene fills in the rest. V shed 1 base, J shed 6 bases, and the junction held 4 bases outside the gene matches. Per the germline V gene, CDR1 is SGHNT and CDR2 is YYREEE (reference sequence). This CDR3 contains 16 residues.

Many counts were recorded for this clone. The missing CDR3 end, 3 residues past where the read stops, is filled in from the germline J gene. The rearrangement uses TRBV5-1 and TRBJ2-1; TRBD2 aligns across 8 bases. This CDR3 comprises 14 residues. Per germline, CDR1 SGHRS and CDR2 YFSETQ. V lost 0 bases and J lost 8; bases outside the gene matches: 4. The CDR3 is CASSLVAGMDEQFF. CDR3 DNA (partial): TGCGCCAGCAGCTTGGTAGCGGGGATGGATGAG.

This clone was seen at least ten times. The sequence runs out 3 residues before the end of the CDR3; the remainder is reconstructed from the germline J gene. J is TRBJ2-1 and V is TRBV20-1; 8 positions match TRBD2. V was pared by 5 bases and J by 6 bases, with 12 bases of the junction left unmatched. The CDR3 sequence is 15 residues long. CDR1 DFQATT and CDR2 SNEGSKA come from the germline V gene (reference sequence). The CDR3 DNA, read in part, is TGCAGTGCTGACTCCCCCGGGACTAGAGGCAATGAG. Translating it yields CSADSPGTRGNE. The entire CDR3 protein is CSADSPGTRGNEQFF.

Ten or more counts support this clone. Read data end 3 residues before the CDR3 end; the end is taken from the germline J gene. The chain carries TRBV27 and TRBJ1-6; D gene ambiguous. Between the trimmed V and J ends, which lost 0 bases and 7 bases, there was a span of 13 bases. CDR3 size: 16 residues. Germline CDR1 is MNHEY and CDR2 is SMNVEV (reference sequence). Here the CDR3 reads CASSLSDLGRNSPLHF. Partial CDR3 DNA: TGTGCCAGCAGTTTATCAGACCTGGGCAGAAATTCACCC.

This clone occurred many times. The sequence runs out 3 residues before the end of the CDR3; the remainder is reconstructed from the germline J gene. V usage is TRBV10-3 and J usage is TRBJ2-7; a weak D match, TRBD2 (5 bases). With 0 bases removed from V and 2 bases from J, the gap between germline ends came to 14 bases. Per germline, CDR1 ENHRY and CDR2 SYGVKD. The CDR3 has 16 residues. The CDR3 region is CAISESDSESAYEQYF. Partial CDR3 DNA: TGTGCCATCAGTGAGTCGGATAGCGAATCGGCCTACGAG.

There are many counts of this clone. The CDR3 end is not reached by the read, which stops 3 residues before it; the germline J gene fills it in. This chain uses TRBV30 with TRBJ2-1, with a tentative D call TRBD1 (5 bases). Trimming cost V 0 bases and J 2 bases, with 8 bases left between them. This CDR3 is built from 14 residues. CDR1 is GTSNPN, CDR2 SVGIG, per germline (reference sequence). CDR3 DNA, as far as it was read: TGTGCCTGGAGTGTAGGGGCAGCCTACAATGAG. Amino acid sequence: CAWSVGAAYNE. The full CDR3 is CAWSVGAAYNEQFF.

This clone was recorded many times. The CDR3 end falls 3 residues outside the read, so it is completed with the germline J gene. Additional DNA sequences in this sample encode the identical CDR3. The chain employs TRBV2 and TRBJ2-2; D ambiguous. Per germline, CDR1 SNHLY and CDR2 FYNNEI. This CDR3 is built from 12 residues. V dropped 4 bases and J dropped 3 bases, with 3 bases sitting between them. The sequenced CDR3 bases are TGTGCCAGCAGTGCAGACACCGGGGAG. Its translation: CASSADTGE. The CDR3, in full, reads CASSADTGELFF.

This clone was counted many times. The read gets to within 3 residues of the CDR3 end, and the germline J gene fills in the rest. This chain connects TRBV19 to TRBJ2-2, with 9 bases fitting TRBD1. V lost 8 bases, J lost 4 bases, and 8 bases stayed unmatched. Germline V gene data show CDR1 as LNHDA and CDR2 as SQIVND (reference sequence). CDR3 size: 15 residues. CDR3 sequence reads: CASGYRGPGTGELFF. The covered CDR3 bases are TGTGCCAGTGGCTACAGGGGGCCTGGCACCGGGGAG. Full variable domain (missing parts from reference TRBV19 and TRBJ2-2): DGGITQSPKYLFRKEGQNVTLSCEQNLNHDAMYWYRQDPGQGLRLIYYSQIVNDFQKGDIAEGYSVSREKKESFPLTVTSAQKNPTAFYLCASGYRGPGTGELFFGEGSRLTVL.

This clone was detected ten times or more. The read ends 3 residues before the CDR3 terminus; that terminus is restored from the germline J gene. The chain combines TRBV9 with TRBJ2-5, with TRBD1 identical over 11 bases. Germline lookup yields CDR1 SGDLS and CDR2 YYNGEE. The CDR3 runs 15 residues. V was pared by 0 bases and J by 3 bases, with 1 base of the junction left unmatched. The sequenced CDR3 bases are TGTGCCAGCAGCGTAGGGACAGGGGGCAAAGAGACC. Amino acids: CASSVGTGGKET. The CDR3 reads in full as CASSVGTGGKETQYF. Full variable domain (missing parts from reference TRBV9 and TRBJ2-5): DSGVTQTPKHLITATGQRVTLRCSPRSGDLSVYWYQQSLDQGLQFLIQYYNGEERAKGNILERFSAQQFPDLHSELNLSSLELGDSALYFCASSVGTGGKETQYFGPGTRLLVL.

This clone was detected ten times or more. The read terminates 3 residues ahead of where the CDR3 ends, so the germline J gene completes it. The chain carries TRBV30 and TRBJ2-7; the D is unclear. The CDR3 is made up of 13 amino acids. The ends were cut back, 0 bases at V and 5 bases at J, with 11 bases in the middle. From germline, CDR1 is GTSNPN and CDR2 SVGIG (reference sequence). This CDR3 reads CAWSVGRVNEQYF. The CDR3 DNA, read in part, is TGTGCCTGGAGTGTAGGAAGGGTCAACGAG.

This clone was counted ten times or more. This CDR3 reads CASSQDLVRGSETQYF. CDR3 DNA, as far as it was read: TGCGCCAGCAGCCAAGATCTTGTTCGGGGTTCGGAGACC. The chain recombines TRBV4-1 with TRBJ2-5, with D tentatively TRBD2 (5 bases). The read ends 3 residues before the CDR3 terminus; that terminus is restored from the germline J gene. The germline gives CDR1 MGHRA, CDR2 YSYEKL. The CDR3 runs 16 residues. V lost 0 bases, J lost 5 bases, and 16 bases lay in between.

This clone showed up many times. The sequence runs out 3 residues before the end of the CDR3; the remainder is reconstructed from the germline J gene. The chain carries TRBV7-2 and TRBJ2-1, with 9 bases lining up with TRBD1. Germline loops: CDR1 SGHTA, CDR2 FQGNSA. Trimming took 7 bases from V and 6 from J; bases not matched to a gene: 10. The CDR3 extends over 15 amino acids. The CDR3 sequence is CASIPRTGARNEQFF. The CDR3 DNA, read in part, is TGTGCCAGCATCCCGAGGACAGGGGCCCGCAATGAG.

The table lists this clone with many counts. The CDR3 extends 3 residues past the end of the read, so its final part is completed from the germline J gene. The rearrangement joins TRBV7-9 to TRBJ2-1; D unclear. V lost 5 bases to trimming and J lost 4 bases, with 6 bases between them. The CDR3 runs 12 residues. The germline V gene encodes CDR1 SEHNR and CDR2 FQNEAQ (reference sequence). CDR3 bases read: TGTGCCAGCAGCCCCCATTACAATGAG. Translation gives CASSPHYNE. The CDR3 in its entirety is CASSPHYNEQFF.

This clone was recorded many times. Sequencing ends 3 residues short of the CDR3 end; the germline J gene provides the rest. The V and J genes are TRBV2 and TRBJ1-5, with TRBD1 identical over 10 bases. This CDR3 has 14 amino acids. V lost 7 bases, J lost 4 bases, and 4 bases stayed unmatched. The germline CDR1 and CDR2 sequences are SNHLY and FYNNEI. The covered CDR3 bases are TGTGCCAGCAAGTCGGGACAGGGGAATCAGCCC. It yields the protein CASKSGQGNQP. The full CDR3 protein reads CASKSGQGNQPQHF.

Details on this clone: The CDR3 end falls 3 residues outside the read, so it is completed with the germline J gene. This rearrangement joins TRBV23-1 to TRBJ1-2; 8 nucleotides agree with TRBD1. TRBV23-1 is assigned to the ORF class and has an uncertain function. The CDR3 sequence is 15 residues long. CDR3 bases read: TGCGCCAGCAGTCAGTCGACAGGGGACCACTACGAC. This encodes CASSQSTGDHYD. The entire CDR3 is CASSQSTGDHYDYTF.